These T cell receptor beta chains were read from a single sample in a study of blood T cell repertoires in COVID-19. Data came from immunoSEQ multiplex PCR; TCRdb stores just in-frame clones and leaves some out. The table records about 370,000 clones, 90% of them present only once. Sequencing was carried out using peripheral blood. These receptors came from a man between 18 and 29 years old with active or convalescent COVID-19. Both conserved end residues are part of each CDR3. D genes are given only for firm matches. The size entry is marked missing in some rows and otherwise reads once, few, many or a size class.

j_gene: TRBJ1-2
d_gene: .
abundance: once
v_gene: TRBV7-2
CDR3aa: CASSLYGNYGYTF
CDR3nt: TGTGCCAGCAGCTTATACGGGAACTATGGCTACACCTTC

j_gene: TRBJ1-1
d_gene: .
abundance: .
v_gene: TRBV13
CDR3aa: CASSLAGSPVTEAFF
CDR3nt: TGTGCCAGCAGCTTAGCAGGCTCCCCGGTCACTGAAGCTTTCTTT

j_gene: TRBJ1-2
d_gene: .
abundance: .
v_gene: TRBV11-2
CDR3aa: CASSFAGFGYTF
CDR3nt: TGTGCCAGCAGCTTCGCAGGGTTTGGCTACACCTTC

j_gene: TRBJ1-6
d_gene: .
abundance: .
v_gene: TRBV11-3
CDR3aa: CASSLDPGSPLHF
CDR3nt: TGTGCCAGCAGCTTAGATCCGGGGTCACCCCTCCACTTT

j_gene: TRBJ2-3
d_gene: .
abundance: .
v_gene: TRBV5-1
CDR3aa: CASSLAYSVTDTQYF
CDR3nt: TGCGCCAGCAGCTTGGCCTACAGTGTCACAGATACGCAGTATTTT

j_gene: TRBJ2-1
d_gene: TRBD2
abundance: .
v_gene: TRBV7-2
CDR3aa: CASSLAPSGNYNEQFF
CDR3nt: TGTGCCAGCAGCTTAGCTCCTAGCGGAAACTACAATGAGCAGTTCTTC

j_gene: TRBJ2-7
d_gene: .
abundance: .
v_gene: TRBV28
CDR3aa: CASSLYDTTYEQYF
CDR3nt: TGTGCCAGCAGTTTATACGACACCACCTACGAGCAGTACTTC

j_gene: TRBJ1-2
d_gene: .
abundance: .
v_gene: TRBV24-1
CDR3aa: CATSDSTGPYGYTF
CDR3nt: TGTGCCACCAGTGATTCGACAGGCCCCTATGGCTACACCTTC

j_gene: TRBJ2-3
d_gene: .
abundance: .
v_gene: TRBV14
CDR3aa: CASSTGQVTDTQYF
CDR3nt: TGTGCCAGCAGCACGGGACAAGTCACAGATACGCAGTATTTT

j_gene: TRBJ1-4
d_gene: .
abundance: .
v_gene: TRBV5-4
CDR3aa: CASSLAKGITNEKLFF
CDR3nt: TGTGCCAGCAGCTTGGCCAAGGGGATTACTAATGAAAAACTGTTTTTT

j_gene: TRBJ1-3
d_gene: .
abundance: .
v_gene: TRBV28
CDR3aa: CASSLVRAGGNTIYF
CDR3nt: TGTGCCAGCAGTTTAGTTAGGGCCGGAGGGAACACCATATATTTT

j_gene: TRBJ1-1
d_gene: .
abundance: once
v_gene: TRBV2
CDR3aa: CASSEVDKTNTEAFF
CDR3nt: TGTGCCAGCAGTGAAGTAGACAAGACCAACACTGAAGCTTTCTTT

j_gene: TRBJ1-5
d_gene: .
abundance: .
v_gene: TRBV6-1
CDR3aa: CASSEGAGVEGQPQHF
CDR3nt: TGTGCCAGCAGTGAAGGAGCAGGGGTAGAGGGTCAGCCCCAGCATTTT

j_gene: TRBJ2-7
d_gene: TRBD1
abundance: few
v_gene: TRBV9
CDR3aa: CASSITGGEGSYEQYF
CDR3nt: TGTGCCAGCAGTATAACAGGGGGCGAGGGCTCCTACGAGCAGTACTTC

j_gene: TRBJ2-7
d_gene: TRBD1
abundance: .
v_gene: TRBV7-9
CDR3aa: CASSSTGTGSIEQYF
CDR3nt: TGTGCCAGCAGCTCGACCGGGACAGGGTCGATCGAGCAGTACTTC

j_gene: TRBJ2-5
d_gene: .
abundance: .
v_gene: TRBV9
CDR3aa: CASSERTSRGQETQYF
CDR3nt: TGTGCCAGCAGCGAGCGAACCTCCAGGGGACAAGAGACCCAGTACTTC

j_gene: TRBJ2-1
d_gene: TRBD2
abundance: .
v_gene: TRBV6-2/TRBV6-3
CDR3aa: CASSYSHLAGGIGEQFF
CDR3nt: TGTGCCAGCAGTTACTCTCACTTAGCGGGGGGGATCGGTGAGCAGTTCTTC

j_gene: TRBJ2-2
d_gene: TRBD1
abundance: .
v_gene: TRBV4-1
CDR3aa: CASRLNRGFGELFF
CDR3nt: TGCGCCAGCAGACTTAACAGGGGATTCGGGGAGCTGTTTTTT

j_gene: TRBJ1-4
d_gene: .
abundance: .
v_gene: TRBV15
CDR3aa: CATSSRREGDEKLFF
CDR3nt: TGTGCCACCAGCAGTCGGAGGGAGGGGGATGAAAAACTGTTTTTT

j_gene: TRBJ2-3
d_gene: TRBD2
abundance: .
v_gene: TRBV5-1
CDR3aa: CASKPLAGGTDTQYF
CDR3nt: TGCGCCAGCAAACCACTAGCGGGAGGCACAGATACGCAGTATTTT

j_gene: TRBJ2-1
d_gene: .
abundance: .
v_gene: TRBV19
CDR3aa: CASTTVSYNEQFF
CDR3nt: TGTGCCAGTACCACGGTATCCTACAATGAGCAGTTCTTC

j_gene: TRBJ2-5
d_gene: TRBD2
abundance: .
v_gene: TRBV5-4
CDR3aa: CASSRGLGEETQYF
CDR3nt: TGTGCCAGCAGCCGGGGACTAGGGGAGGAGACCCAGTACTTC

j_gene: TRBJ1-3
d_gene: .
abundance: .
v_gene: TRBV28
CDR3aa: CASSSGSRVSDTIYF
CDR3nt: TGTGCCAGCAGTTCCGGCAGCCGGGTTTCAGACACCATATATTTT

j_gene: TRBJ2-1
d_gene: TRBD1
abundance: .
v_gene: TRBV7-8
CDR3aa: CASSARQGVSYNEQFF
CDR3nt: TGTGCCAGCAGCGCAAGACAGGGGGTTTCCTACAATGAGCAGTTCTTC

j_gene: TRBJ1-2
d_gene: TRBD1
abundance: .
v_gene: TRBV3-1/TRBV3-2
CDR3aa: CASSQEEIPGQGSSYTF
CDR3nt: TGTGCCAGCAGCCAAGAGGAAATACCGGGACAGGGTTCCAGCTACACCTTC

j_gene: TRBJ2-5
d_gene: TRBD1
abundance: .
v_gene: TRBV5-1
CDR3aa: CASSFTTGGQETQYF
CDR3nt: TGCGCCAGCAGCTTCACGACAGGGGGACAAGAGACCCAGTACTTC

j_gene: TRBJ2-7
d_gene: .
abundance: .
v_gene: TRBV28
CDR3aa: CASILTTQPNEQYF
CDR3nt: TGTGCCAGCATTCTCACTACCCAGCCAAACGAGCAGTACTTC

j_gene: TRBJ2-7
d_gene: TRBD1
abundance: .
v_gene: TRBV5-6
CDR3aa: CASSLAGQGDTYEQYF
CDR3nt: TGTGCCAGCAGCTTGGCCGGGCAGGGGGACACCTACGAGCAGTACTTC

j_gene: TRBJ2-7
d_gene: TRBD1
abundance: .
v_gene: TRBV18
CDR3aa: CASSPQQGDYEQYF
CDR3nt: TGTGCCAGCTCACCACAACAGGGGGACTACGAGCAGTACTTC

j_gene: TRBJ2-7
d_gene: TRBD1
abundance: .
v_gene: TRBV7-9
CDR3aa: CASSFGTGNSEQYF
CDR3nt: TGTGCCAGCAGCTTCGGGACAGGGAATTCCGAGCAGTACTTC

j_gene: TRBJ2-2
d_gene: .
abundance: .
v_gene: TRBV7-3
CDR3aa: CASSLRPGTGTGELFF
CDR3nt: TGTGCCAGCAGCTTAAGGCCCGGAACAGGGACCGGGGAGCTGTTTTTT